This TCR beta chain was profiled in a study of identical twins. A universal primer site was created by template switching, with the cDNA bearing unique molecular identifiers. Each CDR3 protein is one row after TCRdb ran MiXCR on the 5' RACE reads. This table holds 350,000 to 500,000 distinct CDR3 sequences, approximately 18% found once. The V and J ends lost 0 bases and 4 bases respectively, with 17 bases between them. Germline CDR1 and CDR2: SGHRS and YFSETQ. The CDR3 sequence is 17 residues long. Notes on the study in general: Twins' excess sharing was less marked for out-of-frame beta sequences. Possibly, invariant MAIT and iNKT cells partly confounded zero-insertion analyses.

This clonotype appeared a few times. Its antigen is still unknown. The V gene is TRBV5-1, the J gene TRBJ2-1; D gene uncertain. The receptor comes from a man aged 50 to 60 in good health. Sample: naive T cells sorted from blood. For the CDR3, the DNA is TGCGCCAGCAGCTTGGCCATCTCGACCGGGTCTTACAATGAGCAGTTCTTC. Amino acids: CASSLAISTGSYNEQFF.